The sequence of this T cell receptor (beta chain) was determined in a study of cytomegalovirus exposure and HLA in healthy donors. About the research overall: An early data release held 79 million or so unique TCRs from HLA-typed donors.

On this clone: Its antigen is still unknown.

V dropped 4 bases and J dropped 0 bases, with 8 bases sitting between them. Germline V gene data show CDR1 as SGHTA and CDR2 as FQGTGA. The CDR3 is made up of 14 amino acids. The study ran its PCR with 60 Vbeta and 13 Jbeta primers. The assay was immunoSEQ multiplex PCR, and TCRdb's table has in-frame clones only and misses some. The data contain roughly 130,000 clones, approximately 70% of them singletons. Findings of the study overall: Sequencing depth across donors, presence/absence analyses assumed, was roughly uniform. In vitro data verified a few CMV-associated chains as specific for CMV antigens.

The chain uses TRBV7-3 and TRBJ2-3; weak D call: TRBD2 (5 bases). The TCR was taken from a woman aged 40 to 50 in good health and CMV-seronegative. Sequenced material: PBMCs. In nucleotides, the CDR3 is TGTGCCAGCAGCTCAGCGGCTAGCACAGATACGCAGTATTTT. This codes for CASSSAASTDTQYF.